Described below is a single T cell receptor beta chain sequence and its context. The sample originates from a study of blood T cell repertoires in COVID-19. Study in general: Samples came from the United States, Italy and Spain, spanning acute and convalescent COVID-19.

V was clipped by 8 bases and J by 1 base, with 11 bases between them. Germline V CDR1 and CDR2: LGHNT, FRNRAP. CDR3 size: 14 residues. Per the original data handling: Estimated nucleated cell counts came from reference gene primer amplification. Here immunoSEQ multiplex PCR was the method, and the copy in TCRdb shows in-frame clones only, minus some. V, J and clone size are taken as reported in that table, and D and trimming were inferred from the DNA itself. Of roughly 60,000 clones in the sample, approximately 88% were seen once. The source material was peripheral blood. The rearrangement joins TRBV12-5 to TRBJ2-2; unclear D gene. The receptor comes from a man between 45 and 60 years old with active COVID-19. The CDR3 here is CASRSRENTGELFF. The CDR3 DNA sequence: TGTGCTAGTAGGAGTAGAGAGAACACCGGGGAGCTGTTTTTT.